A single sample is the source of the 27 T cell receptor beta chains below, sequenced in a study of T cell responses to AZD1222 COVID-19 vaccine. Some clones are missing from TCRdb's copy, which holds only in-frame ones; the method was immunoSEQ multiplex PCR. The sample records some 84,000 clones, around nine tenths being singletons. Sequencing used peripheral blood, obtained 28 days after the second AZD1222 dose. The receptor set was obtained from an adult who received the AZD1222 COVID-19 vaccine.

The CDR3 sequence is CAWAGLYNEKLFF. The CDR3 coding sequence is TGTGCCTGGGCCGGCCTCTATAATGAAAAACTGTTTTTT. This sequence joins TRBV30 and TRBJ1-4; D not certain. The CDR3 sequence is 13 residues long. The V gene lost 5 bases and the J gene lost 4 bases, with 11 bases spanning the gap. The germline V gene encodes CDR1 GTSNPN and CDR2 SVGIG (reference sequence). Filled out from reference TRBV30 and TRBJ1-4, the complete variable domain reads SQTIHQWPATLVQPVGSPLSLECTVEGTSNPNLYWYRQAAGRGLQLLFYSVGIGQISSEVPQNLSASRPQDRQFILSSKKLLLSDSGFYLCAWAGLYNEKLFFGSGTQLSVL.

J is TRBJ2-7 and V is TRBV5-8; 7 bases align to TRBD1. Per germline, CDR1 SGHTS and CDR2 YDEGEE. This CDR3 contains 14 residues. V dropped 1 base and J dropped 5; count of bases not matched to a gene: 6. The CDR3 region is CASSLRTGVHEQYF. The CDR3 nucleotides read TGTGCCAGCAGCTTGAGAACAGGGGTCCACGAGCAGTACTTC. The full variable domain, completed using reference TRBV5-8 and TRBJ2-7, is EAGVTQSPTHLIKTRGQQATLRCSPISGHTSVYWYQQALGLGLQFLLWYDEGEERNRGNFPPRFSGRQFPNYSSELNVNALELEDSALYLCASSLRTGVHEQYFGPGTRLTVT.

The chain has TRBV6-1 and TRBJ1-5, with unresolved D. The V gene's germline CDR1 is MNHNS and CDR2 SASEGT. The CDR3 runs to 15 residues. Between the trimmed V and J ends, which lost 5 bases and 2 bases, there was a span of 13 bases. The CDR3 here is CASSPDGMGNQPQHF. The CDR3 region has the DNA TGTGCCAGCAGTCCCGACGGGATGGGCAATCAGCCCCAGCATTTT.

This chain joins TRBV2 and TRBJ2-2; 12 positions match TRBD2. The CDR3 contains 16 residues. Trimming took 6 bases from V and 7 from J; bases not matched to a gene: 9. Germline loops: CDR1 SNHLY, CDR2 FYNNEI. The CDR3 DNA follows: TGTGCCAGCAGGCTCCCTAGCGGGGGGGCGTTCGGGGAGCTGTTTTTT. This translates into CASRLPSGGAFGELFF. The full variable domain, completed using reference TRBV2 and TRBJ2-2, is EPEVTQTPSHQVTQMGQEVILRCVPISNHLYFYWYRQILGQKVEFLVSFYNNEISEKSEIFDDQFSVERPDGSNFTLKIRSTKLEDSAMYFCASRLPSGGAFGELFFGEGSRLTVL.

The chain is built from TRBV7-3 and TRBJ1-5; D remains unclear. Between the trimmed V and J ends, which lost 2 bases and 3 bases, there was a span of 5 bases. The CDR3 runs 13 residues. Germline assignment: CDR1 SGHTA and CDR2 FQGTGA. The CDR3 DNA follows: TGTGCCAGCAGCTTAGGGCACAATCAGCCCCAGCATTTT. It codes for CASSLGHNQPQHF.

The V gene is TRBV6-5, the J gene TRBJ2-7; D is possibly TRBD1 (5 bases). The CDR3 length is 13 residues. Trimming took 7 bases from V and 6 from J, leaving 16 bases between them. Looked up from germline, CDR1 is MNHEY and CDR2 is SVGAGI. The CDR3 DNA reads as TGTGCCAGCACCGGACACGGTTTTGGCGAGCAGTACTTC. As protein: CASTGHGFGEQYF.

The CDR3 DNA reads TGTGCCAGCAGCCAAGACGGGACAGTTTATAGCAATCAGCCCCAGCATTTT. Protein: CASSQDGTVYSNQPQHF. The V gene is TRBV3-1 (or the pseudogene TRBV3-2), the J gene TRBJ1-5; 7 bases are a match to TRBD1. J was trimmed by 0 bases and V by 0 bases; bases with no gene match: 5. CDR1 LGHDT and CDR2 YNNKEL come from the germline V gene (reference sequence). CDR3 length: 17 amino acids.

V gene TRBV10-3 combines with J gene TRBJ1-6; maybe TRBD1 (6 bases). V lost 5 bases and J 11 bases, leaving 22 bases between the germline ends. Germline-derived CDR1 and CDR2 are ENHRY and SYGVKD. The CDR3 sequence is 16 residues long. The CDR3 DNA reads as TGTGCCATCAGTTCTACAGGGATCGGGGGTACGACACCCCTCCACTTT. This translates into CAISSTGIGGTTPLHF.

Written as DNA, the CDR3 is TGCGCCAGCAGCTTGGAGCAGGGGTGGTCTGAAGCTTTCTTT. Its protein is CASSLEQGWSEAFF. The V call is TRBV5-1, the J call TRBJ1-1; TRBD1 is a possible D gene (6 bases). Trimming cost V 0 bases and J 6 bases, with 12 bases left between them. The CDR3 loop spans 14 amino acids. The germline V gene encodes CDR1 SGHRS and CDR2 YFSETQ.

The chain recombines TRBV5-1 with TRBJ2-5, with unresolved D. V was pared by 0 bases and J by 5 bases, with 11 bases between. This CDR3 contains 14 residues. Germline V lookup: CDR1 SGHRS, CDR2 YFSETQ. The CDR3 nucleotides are TGCGCCAGCAGCTTGGTCCCCCGGGTTGAGACCCAGTACTTC. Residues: CASSLVPRVETQYF.

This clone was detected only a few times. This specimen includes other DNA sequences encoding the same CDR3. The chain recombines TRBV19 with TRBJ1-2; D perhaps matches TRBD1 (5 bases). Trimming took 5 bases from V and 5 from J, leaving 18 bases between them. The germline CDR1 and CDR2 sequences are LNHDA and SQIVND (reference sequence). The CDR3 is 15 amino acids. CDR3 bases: TGTGCCAGTAGTTCAGGGCCAACGGATCCGTATGGCTACACCTTC. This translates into CASSSGPTDPYGYTF.

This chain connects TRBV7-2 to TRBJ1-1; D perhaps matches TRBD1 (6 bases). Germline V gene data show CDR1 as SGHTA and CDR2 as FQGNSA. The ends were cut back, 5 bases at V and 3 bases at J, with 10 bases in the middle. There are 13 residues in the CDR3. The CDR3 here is CASSPRQDTEAFF. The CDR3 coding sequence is TGTGCCAGCAGCCCGAGACAGGACACTGAAGCTTTCTTT.

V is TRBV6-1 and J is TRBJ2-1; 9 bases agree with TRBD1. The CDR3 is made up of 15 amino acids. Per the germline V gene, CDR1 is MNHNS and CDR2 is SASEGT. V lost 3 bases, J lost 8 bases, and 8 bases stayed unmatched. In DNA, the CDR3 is TGTGCCAGCAGTGAGCCGGGACAGGGTGGCGATGAGCAGTTCTTC. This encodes CASSEPGQGGDEQFF.

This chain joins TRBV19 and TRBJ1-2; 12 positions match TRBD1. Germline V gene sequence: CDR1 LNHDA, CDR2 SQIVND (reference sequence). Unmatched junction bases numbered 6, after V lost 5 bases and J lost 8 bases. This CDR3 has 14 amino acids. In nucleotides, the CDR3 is TGTGCCAGTAGTCGGGACAGGGGGCGGTGGGGCTACACCTTC. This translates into CASSRDRGRWGYTF.

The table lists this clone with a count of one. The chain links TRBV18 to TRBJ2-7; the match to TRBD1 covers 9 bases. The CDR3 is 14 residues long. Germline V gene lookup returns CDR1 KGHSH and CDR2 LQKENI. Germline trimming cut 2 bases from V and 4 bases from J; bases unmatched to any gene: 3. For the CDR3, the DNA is TGTGCCAGCTCACCAACCGGGACAGGGTACGAGCAGTACTTC. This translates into CASSPTGTGYEQYF.

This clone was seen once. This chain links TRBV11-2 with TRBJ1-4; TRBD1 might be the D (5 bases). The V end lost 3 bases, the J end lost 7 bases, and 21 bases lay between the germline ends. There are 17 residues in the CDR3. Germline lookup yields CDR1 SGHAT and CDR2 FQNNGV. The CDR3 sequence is CASSLGVAEGYGEKLFF. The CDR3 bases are TGTGCCAGCAGCTTGGGTGTGGCAGAGGGGTATGGTGAAAAACTGTTTTTT.

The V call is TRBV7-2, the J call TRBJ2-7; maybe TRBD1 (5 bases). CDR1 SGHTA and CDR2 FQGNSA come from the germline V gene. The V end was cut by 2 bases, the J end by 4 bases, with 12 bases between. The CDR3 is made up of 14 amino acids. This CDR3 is CASSLLGLGYEQYF. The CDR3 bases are TGTGCCAGCAGCTTATTGGGGCTGGGATACGAGCAGTACTTC.

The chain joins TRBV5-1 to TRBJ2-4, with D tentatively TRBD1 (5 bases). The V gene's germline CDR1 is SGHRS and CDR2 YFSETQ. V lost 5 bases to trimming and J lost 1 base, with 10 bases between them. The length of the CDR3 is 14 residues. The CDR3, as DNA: TGCGCCAGCAGAGGGGATGCGGCCAAAAACATTCAGTACTTC. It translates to CASRGDAAKNIQYF.

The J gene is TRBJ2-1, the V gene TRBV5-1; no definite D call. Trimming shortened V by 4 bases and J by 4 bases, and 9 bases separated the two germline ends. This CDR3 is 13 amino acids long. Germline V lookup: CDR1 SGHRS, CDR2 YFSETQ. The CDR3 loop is CASSLGSYNEQFF. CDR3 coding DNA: TGCGCCAGCAGCCTAGGGTCTTACAATGAGCAGTTCTTC. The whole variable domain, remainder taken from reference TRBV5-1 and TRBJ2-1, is KAGVTQTPRYLIKTRGQQVTLSCSPISGHRSVSWYQQTPGQGLQFLFEYFSETQRNKGNFPGRFSGRQFSNSRSEMNVSTLELGDSALYLCASSLGSYNEQFFGPGTRLTVL.

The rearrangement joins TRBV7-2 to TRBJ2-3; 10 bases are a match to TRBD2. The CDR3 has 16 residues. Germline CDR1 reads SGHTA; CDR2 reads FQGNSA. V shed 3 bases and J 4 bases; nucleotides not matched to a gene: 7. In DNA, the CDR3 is TGTGCCAGCAGCTTCGTGACTAGCGGGTGGGCAGATACGCAGTATTTT. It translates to CASSFVTSGWADTQYF.

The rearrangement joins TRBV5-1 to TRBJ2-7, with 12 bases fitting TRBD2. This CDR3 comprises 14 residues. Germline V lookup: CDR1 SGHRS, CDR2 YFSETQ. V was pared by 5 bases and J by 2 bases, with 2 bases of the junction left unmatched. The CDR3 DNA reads TGCGCCAGCAGACCTAGCGGGGGGGCCTACGAGCAGTACTTC. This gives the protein CASRPSGGAYEQYF. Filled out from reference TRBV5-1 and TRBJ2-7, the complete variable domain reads KAGVTQTPRYLIKTRGQQVTLSCSPISGHRSVSWYQQTPGQGLQFLFEYFSETQRNKGNFPGRFSGRQFSNSRSEMNVSTLELGDSALYLCASRPSGGAYEQYFGPGTRLTVT.

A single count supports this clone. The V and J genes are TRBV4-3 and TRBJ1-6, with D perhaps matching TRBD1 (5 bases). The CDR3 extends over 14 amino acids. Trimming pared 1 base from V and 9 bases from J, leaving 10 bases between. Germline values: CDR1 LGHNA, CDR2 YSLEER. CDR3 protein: CASSQGGSTSPLHF. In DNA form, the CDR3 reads TGCGCCAGCAGCCAAGGGGGGTCTACTTCACCCCTCCACTTT.

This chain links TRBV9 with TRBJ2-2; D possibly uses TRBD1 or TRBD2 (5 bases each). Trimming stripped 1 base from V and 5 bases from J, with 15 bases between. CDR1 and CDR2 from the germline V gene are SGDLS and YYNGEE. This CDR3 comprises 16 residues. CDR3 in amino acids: CASSVWKGTGTGELFF. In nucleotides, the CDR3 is TGTGCCAGCAGCGTATGGAAGGGGACGGGGACCGGGGAGCTGTTTTTT.

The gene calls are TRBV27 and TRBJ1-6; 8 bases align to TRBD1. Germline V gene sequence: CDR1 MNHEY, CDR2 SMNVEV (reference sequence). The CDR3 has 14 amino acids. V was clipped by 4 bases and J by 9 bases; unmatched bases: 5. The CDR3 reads CASSYYRGSSPLHF. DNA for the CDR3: TGTGCCAGCAGTTACTACAGGGGGAGTTCACCCCTCCACTTT.

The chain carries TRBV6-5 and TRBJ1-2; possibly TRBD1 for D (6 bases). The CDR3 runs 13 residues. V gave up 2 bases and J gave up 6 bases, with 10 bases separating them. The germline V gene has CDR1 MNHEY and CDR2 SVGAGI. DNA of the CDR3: TGTGCCAGCAGTTACGGGGCAGGGGATGGCTACACCTTC. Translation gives CASSYGAGDGYTF.

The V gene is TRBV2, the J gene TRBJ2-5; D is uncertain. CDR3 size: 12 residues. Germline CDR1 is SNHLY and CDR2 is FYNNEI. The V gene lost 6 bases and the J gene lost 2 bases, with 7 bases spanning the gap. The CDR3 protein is CASRVLQETQYF. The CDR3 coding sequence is TGTGCCAGCAGGGTTTTACAAGAGACCCAGTACTTC. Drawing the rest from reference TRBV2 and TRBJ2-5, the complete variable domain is EPEVTQTPSHQVTQMGQEVILRCVPISNHLYFYWYRQILGQKVEFLVSFYNNEISEKSEIFDDQFSVERPDGSNFTLKIRSTKLEDSAMYFCASRVLQETQYFGPGTRLLVL.

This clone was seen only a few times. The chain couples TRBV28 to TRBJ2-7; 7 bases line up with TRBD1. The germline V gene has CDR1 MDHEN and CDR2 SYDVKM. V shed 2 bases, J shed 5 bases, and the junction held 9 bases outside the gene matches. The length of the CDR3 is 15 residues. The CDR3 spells CASSLPSGQRNEQYF. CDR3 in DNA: TGTGCCAGCAGTTTACCCTCGGGACAGAGGAACGAGCAGTACTTC.